This record concerns one T cell receptor beta chain sequence. Antigen: not known. TCRdb re-called the 5' RACE reads with MiXCR, one entry per CDR3 protein. The repertoire includes more than 250,000 distinct CDR3 sequences, more than 6.5% of them detected once, and around 2.1% sits in the top ten. This CDR3 has 13 amino acids. The V end lost 1 base, the J end lost 4 bases, and 9 bases lay between the germline ends. Per germline, CDR1 SGHTS and CDR2 YDEGEE. The data were taken from a study of identical twins. Study-wide results and caveats: For zero-insertion analyses, partial confounding could come from invariant MAIT and iNKT cells.

Another study also made use of these data, one on yellow fever vaccine responses in identical twins.

This TCR derives from a young woman in good health. The sample was memory (CD45RO+) T cells sorted from blood. This sequence joins TRBV5-8 and TRBJ2-7, with D tentatively TRBD1 or TRBD2 (5 bases each). The DNA for the CDR3 is TGTGCCAGCAGCTTGCTAGCAGGGTACGAGCAGTACGTC. Protein sequence: CASSLLAGYEQYV.